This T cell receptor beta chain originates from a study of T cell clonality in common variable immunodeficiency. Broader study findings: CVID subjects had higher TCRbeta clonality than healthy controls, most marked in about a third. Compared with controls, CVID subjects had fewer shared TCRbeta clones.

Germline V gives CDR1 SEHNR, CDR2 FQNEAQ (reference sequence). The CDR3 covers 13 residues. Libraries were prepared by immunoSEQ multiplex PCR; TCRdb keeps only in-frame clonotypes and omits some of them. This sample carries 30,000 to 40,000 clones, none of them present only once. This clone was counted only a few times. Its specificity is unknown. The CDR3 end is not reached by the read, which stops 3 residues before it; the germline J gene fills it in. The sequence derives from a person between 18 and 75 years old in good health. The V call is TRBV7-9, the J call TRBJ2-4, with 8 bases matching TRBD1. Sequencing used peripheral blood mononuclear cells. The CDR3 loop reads CASSSQGAQGQYF. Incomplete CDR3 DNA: TGTGCCAGCAGCTCCCAGGGGGCGCAAGGT.